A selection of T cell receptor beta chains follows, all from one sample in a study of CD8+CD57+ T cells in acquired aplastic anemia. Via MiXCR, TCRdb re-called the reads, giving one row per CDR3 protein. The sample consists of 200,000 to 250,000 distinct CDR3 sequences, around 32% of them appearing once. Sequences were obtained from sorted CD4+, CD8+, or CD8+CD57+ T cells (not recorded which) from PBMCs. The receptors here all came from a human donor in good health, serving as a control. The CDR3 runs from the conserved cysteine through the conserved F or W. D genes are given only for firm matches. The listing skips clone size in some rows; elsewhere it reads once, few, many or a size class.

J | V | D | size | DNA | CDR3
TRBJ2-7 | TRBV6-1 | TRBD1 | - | TGTGCCAGCAGTAAGTTGACAGGGGGCTCCTACGAGCAGTACTTC | CASSKLTGGSYEQYF
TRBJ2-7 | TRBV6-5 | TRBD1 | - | TGTGCCAGCAGTTACGTTGGACAGGGGAAGGGCGAGCAGTACTTC | CASSYVGQGKGEQYF
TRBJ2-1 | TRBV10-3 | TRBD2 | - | TGTGCCAGCAGTTCTGAGACTAGCGGGAGGTATGGTGAGCAGTTCTTC | CASSSETSGRYGEQFF
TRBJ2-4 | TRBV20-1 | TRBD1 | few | TGCAGTGCTAGAACTCGGGACAGGGGGCAAGGGGACATTCAGTACTTC | CSARTRDRGQGDIQYF
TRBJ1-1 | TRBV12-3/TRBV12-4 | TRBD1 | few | TGTGCCAGCAGTCCAGGGGGGGCGCGGGCTTTCTTT | CASSPGGARAFF
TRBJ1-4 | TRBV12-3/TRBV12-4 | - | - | TGTGCCAGCAGTTCGGACAACCTAGATGAAAAACTGTTTTTT | CASSSDNLDEKLFF
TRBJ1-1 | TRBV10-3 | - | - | TGTGCCATCAGTGAGTCTTCAGGTCCCACTGAAGCTTTCTTT | CAISESSGPTEAFF
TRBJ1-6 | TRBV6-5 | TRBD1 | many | TGTGCCAGCAGTTCCACGACAGGGCTCGGTTCACCCCTCCACTTT | CASSSTTGLGSPLHF
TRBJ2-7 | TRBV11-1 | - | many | TGTGCCAGCAGCTTAGCCACGGGACCCCTGCCAAAAACGGTGCAGTACTTC | CASSLATGPLPKTVQYF
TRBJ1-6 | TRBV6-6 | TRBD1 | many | TGTGCCAGCAGTTACTCGAGACAGGGAGTGGGGAATTCACCCCTCCACTTT | CASSYSRQGVGNSPLHF
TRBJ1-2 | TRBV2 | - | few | TGTGCCAGCAGTTTTTCGGGATTACGAGGCTACACCTTC | CASSFSGLRGYTF
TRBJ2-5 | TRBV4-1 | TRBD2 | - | TGCGCCAGCAGCCAGGCACCGACTGGACTAGTCCAAGAGACCCAGTACTTC | CASSQAPTGLVQETQYF
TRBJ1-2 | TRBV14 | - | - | TGTGCCAGCAGCCCCCCACCGCGGGTGGGGGGGCTTAACTATGGCTACACCTTC | CASSPPPRVGGLNYGYTF
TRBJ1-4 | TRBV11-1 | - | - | TGTGCCAGCAGCTTGAGGTTCGGAGGCAGCCTCGGAAGACTGTTTTTT | CASSLRFGGSLGRLFF
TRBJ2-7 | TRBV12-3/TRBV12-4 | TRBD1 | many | TGTGCCAGCAAGCAGACAGGGGCAATAGGCGAGCAGTACTTC | CASKQTGAIGEQYF
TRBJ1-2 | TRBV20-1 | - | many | TGCAGTGCTAGACTAAATACAGGGTTGGGTGGCTACACCTTC | CSARLNTGLGGYTF
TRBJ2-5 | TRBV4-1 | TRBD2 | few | TGCGCCAGCAGCCAAGAAATGACTAGCGGGAGGCTTCTGGGGGAGACCCAGTACTTC | CASSQEMTSGRLLGETQYF
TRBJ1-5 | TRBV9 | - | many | TGTGCCAGCAGCGTAGTGGGACATCCCCAGCATTTT | CASSVVGHPQHF
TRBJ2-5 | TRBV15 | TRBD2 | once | TGTGCCACCAGCAGAGATAGCGGGGGGGCAGAAGAGACCCAGTACTTC | CATSRDSGGAEETQYF
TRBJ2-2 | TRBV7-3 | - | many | TGTGCCAGCAGGGAATCGAACACCGGGGAGCTGTTTTTT | CASRESNTGELFF
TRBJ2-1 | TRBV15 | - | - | TGTGCCACCAGCAGAGATAGCCACTTATTCTCCTACAATGAGCAGTTCTTC | CATSRDSHLFSYNEQFF
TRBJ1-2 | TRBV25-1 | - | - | TGTGCCAGCAGTGAATTATTGGGCCCTAACTATGGCTACACCTTC | CASSELLGPNYGYTF
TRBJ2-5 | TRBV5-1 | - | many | TGCGCCAGCAGCGGTCTTGGAGGCAGGCAAGAGACCCAGTACTTC | CASSGLGGRQETQYF
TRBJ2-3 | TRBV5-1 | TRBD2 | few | TGCGCCAGCAGCTTGATTTTATCGGGGGGGGATACGCAGTATTTT | CASSLILSGGDTQYF
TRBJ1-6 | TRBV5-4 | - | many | TGTGCCAGCAGCCCCAAAACAGCGGGGGAATCACCCCTCCACTTT | CASSPKTAGESPLHF
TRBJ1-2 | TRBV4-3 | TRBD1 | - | TGCGCCAGCAGCCAAACCAGGACAGGGGAGGGTAGCGGTGGCTACACCTTC | CASSQTRTGEGSGGYTF
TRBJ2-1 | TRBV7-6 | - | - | TGTGCCAGCAGCTTAGGGACCCTAAGCTCCTACAATGAGCAGTTCTTC | CASSLGTLSSYNEQFF
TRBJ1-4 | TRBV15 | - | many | TGTGCCACCAGCAGACAACTCCTTGCAACTAATGAAAAACTGTTTTTT | CATSRQLLATNEKLFF
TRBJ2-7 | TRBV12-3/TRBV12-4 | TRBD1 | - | TGTGCCAGCACCCGACCGGGACAGGGGAGTATCTACGAGCAGTACTTC | CASTRPGQGSIYEQYF
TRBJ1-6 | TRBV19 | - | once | TGTGCCAGTAGTATAGCTGGGAAAAGCTCGCCCCTCCACTTT | CASSIAGKSSPLHF
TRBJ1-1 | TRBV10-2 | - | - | TGCGCCAGCAGGGGGCGCTTGGCGAACACTGAAGCTTTCTTT | CASRGRLANTEAFF
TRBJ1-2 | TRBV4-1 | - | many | TGCGCCAGCAGCCAAGATTACGGGGGGTATGGCTACACCTTC | CASSQDYGGYGYTF
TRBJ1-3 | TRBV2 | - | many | TGTGCCAGCACCCGCGGGCAGTCATCTGGAAACACCATATATTTT | CASTRGQSSGNTIYF